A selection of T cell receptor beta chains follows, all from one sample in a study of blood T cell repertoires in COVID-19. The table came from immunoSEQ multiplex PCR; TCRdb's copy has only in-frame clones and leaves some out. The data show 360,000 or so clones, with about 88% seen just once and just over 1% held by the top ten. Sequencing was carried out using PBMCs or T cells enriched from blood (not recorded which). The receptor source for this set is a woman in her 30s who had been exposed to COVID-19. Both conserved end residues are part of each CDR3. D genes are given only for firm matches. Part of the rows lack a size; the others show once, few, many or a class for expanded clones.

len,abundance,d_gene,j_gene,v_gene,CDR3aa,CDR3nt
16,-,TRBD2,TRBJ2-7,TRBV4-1,CASTPQEAGVSYEQYF,TGCGCCAGCACCCCCCAGGAGGCGGGAGTTAGCTACGAGCAGTACTTC
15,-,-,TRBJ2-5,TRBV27,CASSFSRGLQETQYF,TGTGCCAGCAGTTTTAGCAGAGGGCTACAAGAGACCCAGTACTTC
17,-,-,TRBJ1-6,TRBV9,CASSQSAGAANNSPLHF,TGTGCCAGCAGCCAATCAGCTGGGGCAGCAAATAATTCACCCCTCCACTTT
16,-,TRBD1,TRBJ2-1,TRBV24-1,CATSDPTGESYNEQFF,TGTGCCACCAGTGATCCAACAGGGGAATCCTACAATGAGCAGTTCTTC
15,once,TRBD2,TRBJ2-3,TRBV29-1,CSVGGLAGVTDTQYF,TGCAGCGTCGGTGGACTAGCGGGAGTGACAGATACGCAGTATTTT
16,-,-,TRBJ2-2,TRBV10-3,CAISESTRSLTGELFF,TGTGCCATCAGTGAGTCCACCCGTAGTCTTACCGGGGAGCTGTTTTTT
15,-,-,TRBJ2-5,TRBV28,CASSPQTGLGETQYF,TGTGCCAGCAGTCCTCAAACAGGTTTGGGGGAGACCCAGTACTTC
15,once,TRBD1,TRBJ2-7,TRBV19,CASSITGTGLDEQYF,TGTGCCAGTAGTATAACGGGGACAGGGTTAGACGAGCAGTACTTC
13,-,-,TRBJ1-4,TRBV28,CASSAPADEKLFF,TGTGCCAGCAGTGCCCCTGCAGATGAAAAACTGTTTTTT
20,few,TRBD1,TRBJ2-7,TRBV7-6,CASSSRPRGTGQGILYEQYF,TGTGCCAGCAGCTCGCGCCCCAGAGGAACGGGACAGGGAATCCTCTACGAGCAGTACTTC
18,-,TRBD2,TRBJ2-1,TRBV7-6,CASSLNGLTSGGLNEQFF,TGTGCCAGCAGCTTAAATGGCCTAACTAGCGGGGGGCTAAATGAGCAGTTCTTC
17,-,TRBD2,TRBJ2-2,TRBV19,CASSIDSGSWYTGELFF,TGTGCCAGTAGTATCGATAGCGGGAGTTGGTATACCGGGGAGCTGTTTTTT
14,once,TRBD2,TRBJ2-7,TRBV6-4,CTWLGLAGRYEQYF,TGTACCTGGTTAGGACTAGCGGGGCGCTACGAGCAGTACTTC
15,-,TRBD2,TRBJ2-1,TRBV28,CASSLAAGGYNEQFF,TGTGCCAGCAGTTTAGCAGCGGGAGGGTACAATGAGCAGTTCTTC
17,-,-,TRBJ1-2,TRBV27,CASSPTNSGFLVYGYTF,TGTGCCAGCAGTCCGACGAATTCAGGCTTTTTAGTCTATGGCTACACCTTC
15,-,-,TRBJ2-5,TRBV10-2,CASSEGRGLQETQYF,TGCGCCAGCAGTGAAGGCAGGGGCCTACAAGAGACCCAGTACTTC
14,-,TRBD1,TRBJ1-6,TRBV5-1,CASRSGQGVSPLHF,TGCGCCAGCAGATCAGGACAGGGGGTCTCACCCCTCCACTTT
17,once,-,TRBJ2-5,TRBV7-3,CASSAVSWGQFGSTQYF,TGTGCCAGCAGCGCCGTATCGTGGGGGCAATTTGGTTCGACCCAGTACTTC
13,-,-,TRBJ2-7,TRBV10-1,CASSETPQAAGYF,TGCGCCAGCAGTGAGACCCCCCAGGCCGCCGGGTACTTC
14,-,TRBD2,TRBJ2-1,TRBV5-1,CASTGLAQYNEQFF,TGCGCCAGCACGGGACTAGCGCAATACAATGAGCAGTTCTTC
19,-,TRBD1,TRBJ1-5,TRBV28,CASSSLYLRGTDSNQPQHF,TGTGCCAGCAGTTCCTTGTACCTTCGCGGGACAGATTCCAATCAGCCCCAGCATTTT
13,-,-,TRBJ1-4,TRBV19,CATPWGPNEKLFF,TGTGCCACCCCATGGGGGCCGAATGAAAAACTGTTTTTT
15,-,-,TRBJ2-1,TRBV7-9,CASSFSLGLVREQFF,TGTGCCAGCAGCTTTTCGCTGGGGCTAGTCAGGGAGCAGTTCTTC
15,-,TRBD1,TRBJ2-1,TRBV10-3,CAISTRKQGNNEQFF,TGTGCCATCAGTACCCGGAAACAGGGGAACAATGAGCAGTTCTTC